Described below is a single TCR beta chain sequence and its context. These data come from a study of T cell changes during pregnancy in multiple sclerosis. Produced via immunoSEQ multiplex PCR; TCRdb's table is partial and in-frame only. The repertoire includes 65,000 to 85,000 clones, about 90% of them detected once, and over 7.5% sits in the top ten. Germline V lookup: CDR1 SEHNR, CDR2 FQNEAQ (reference sequence). The CDR3 loop spans 19 amino acids. Losses at the gene ends were 0 bases for V and 2 bases for J; bases not matched to a gene: 13. This chain uses TRBV7-9 with TRBJ1-2; 9 bases map to TRBD1. The receptor was derived from a female donor in good health, enrolled as a control in a pregnancy study. The sequencing used peripheral blood, collected after pregnancy. The CDR3 reads CASSLARRDRVWQNYGYTF. In DNA, the CDR3 is TGTGCCAGCAGCTTAGCGCGCCGGGACAGGGTTTGGCAAAACTATGGCTACACCTTC.